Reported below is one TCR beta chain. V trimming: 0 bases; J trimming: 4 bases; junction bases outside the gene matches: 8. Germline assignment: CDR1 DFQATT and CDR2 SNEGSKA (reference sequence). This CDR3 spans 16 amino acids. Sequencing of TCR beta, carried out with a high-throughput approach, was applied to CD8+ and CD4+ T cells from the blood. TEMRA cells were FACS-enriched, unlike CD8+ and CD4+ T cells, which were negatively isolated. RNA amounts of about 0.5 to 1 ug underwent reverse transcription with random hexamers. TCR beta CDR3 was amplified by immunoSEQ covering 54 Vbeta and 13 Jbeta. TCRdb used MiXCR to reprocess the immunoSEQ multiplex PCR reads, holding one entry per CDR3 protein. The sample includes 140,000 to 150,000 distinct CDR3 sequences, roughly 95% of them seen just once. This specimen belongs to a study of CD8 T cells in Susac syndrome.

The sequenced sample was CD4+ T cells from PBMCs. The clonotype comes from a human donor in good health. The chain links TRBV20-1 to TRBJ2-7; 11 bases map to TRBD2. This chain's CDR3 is CSARDPTSGNRYEQYF. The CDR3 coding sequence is TGCAGTGCTAGAGATCCGACTAGCGGGAATAGATACGAGCAGTACTTC.